The entry below gives a single T cell receptor beta chain sequence along with its context. Its antigen is undetermined. The data stem from a study of cytomegalovirus exposure and HLA in healthy donors. Study in general: Membership in the Caucasian-associated ancestry cluster was found for approximately 85% of a few hundred genotyped donors.

Study observations and caveats: An analysis that was carried out later associated approximately 17,000 TCR beta sequences with HLA alleles at 0.05 false discovery rate. Presence/absence analyses assumed roughly uniform sequencing depth across donors, which may not hold.

13 Jbeta primers and 60 Vbeta primers were used for the PCR. TCRdb keeps only in-frame clones here, not all; method: immunoSEQ multiplex PCR. This sample has roughly 93,000 clones, with about four fifths found just once. There were likely unrecorded immune exposures, though donors were nominally healthy when sampled. Germline CDR1 and CDR2: SGHVS and FQNEAQ. The CDR3 contains 15 residues. V dropped 2 bases and J dropped 5; count of bases not matched to a gene: 7. Sequenced input: PBMCs. This chain uses TRBV7-8 with TRBJ2-3; TRBD2 matches 7 bases. The origin of this receptor is a man aged 30 to 45 in good health and CMV-seronegative. CDR3: CASSLRRLALDTQYF. The CDR3 nucleotides are TGTGCCAGCAGCTTAAGGCGACTAGCCCTAGATACGCAGTATTTT.